This paragraph covers one T cell receptor (beta chain) sequence. The antigen remains undetermined. CDR1 MNHNS and CDR2 SASEGT come from the germline V gene. CDR3 length: 14 residues. With 11 bases removed from V and 1 base from J, the gap between germline ends came to 18 bases. Sequenced by immunoSEQ multiplex PCR; TCRdb stores in-frame clones only, minus some. The table has tens of thousands of clones, more than 65% seen once. This specimen comes from a study of PD-1 blockade in classical Hodgkin lymphoma. Patients all relapsed after autologous stem cell transplantation, and there was variation in brentuximab vedotin exposure. General study findings and limits: CD8+ TCR diversity did not rise significantly by C4D1, unlike CD4+. Patients were excluded if nivolumab began under 1 year after ASCT (the autologous transplant).

The material was peripheral blood mononuclear cells (PBMCs), obtained before the second cycle of nivolumab. The source is a human donor with classical Hodgkin lymphoma. The rearrangement joins TRBV6-1 to TRBJ2-7, with TRBD1 as a possible D gene (6 bases). CDR3 DNA sequence: TGTGCCGCTCTATCCGGGACACTTTCCTACGAGCAGTACTTC. It is translated as CAALSGTLSYEQYF.